This T cell receptor beta chain was found in a study of PD-1 blockade in classical Hodgkin lymphoma. The study's findings and limits: Baseline TCR diversity was reportedly lower in newly diagnosed patients than in healthy donors. It was reported as lower still in relapsed/refractory patients.

Time point given: newly diagnosed, previously untreated cHL patient sample. Negative magnetic selection isolated CD4+ T cells from thawed PBMCs. Newly diagnosed, untreated classical Hodgkin lymphoma PBMCs provided comparison. Concerning this clone itself: What it binds is not known.

CDR1 is MDHEN and CDR2 is SYDVKM in the germline V gene. The CDR3 is made up of 16 amino acids. With 5 bases removed from V and 1 base from J, the gap between germline ends came to 15 bases. Produced via immunoSEQ multiplex PCR; TCRdb's table is partial and in-frame only. Among 15,000 to 19,000 clones, around 83% were seen once, and the ten largest hold 0.65% to 1%. The sample comprised CD4+ T cells from blood. The gene calls are TRBV28 and TRBJ2-4; D is possibly TRBD1 (6 bases). The receptor's source is a human donor with classical Hodgkin lymphoma. CDR3 in DNA: TGTGCCAGCAGTGATGCCGGGACACAGGCCAAAAACATTCAGTACTTC. Translation gives CASSDAGTQAKNIQYF.